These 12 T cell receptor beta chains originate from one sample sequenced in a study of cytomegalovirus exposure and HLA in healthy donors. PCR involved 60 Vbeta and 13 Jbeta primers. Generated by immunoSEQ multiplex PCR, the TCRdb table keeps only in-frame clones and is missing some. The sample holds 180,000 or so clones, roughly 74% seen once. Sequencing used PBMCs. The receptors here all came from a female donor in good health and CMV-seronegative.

The CDR3 spells CASSTVLDQGAGGYTF. CDR3 nucleotide sequence: TGTGCCAGCAGTACCGTTCTCGACCAGGGGGCGGGGGGCTACACCTTC. V gene TRBV28 combines with J gene TRBJ1-2; 8 nucleotides align to TRBD1. V gave up 5 bases and J gave up 8 bases; unmatched junction bases: 16. Per germline, CDR1 MDHEN and CDR2 SYDVKM. This CDR3 is built from 16 residues.

CDR3 protein: CASSSPLQGSAYEQYF. The DNA of the CDR3 is TGTGCCAGCAGCTCCCCATTACAGGGGAGTGCCTACGAGCAGTACTTC. The chain recombines TRBV7-9 with TRBJ2-7; TRBD1 agrees at 7 bases. The junction had 11 bases not matched to a gene; V was cut back by 4 bases and J by 2 bases. Germline V gives CDR1 SEHNR, CDR2 FQNEAQ (reference sequence). CDR3 length: 16 amino acids.

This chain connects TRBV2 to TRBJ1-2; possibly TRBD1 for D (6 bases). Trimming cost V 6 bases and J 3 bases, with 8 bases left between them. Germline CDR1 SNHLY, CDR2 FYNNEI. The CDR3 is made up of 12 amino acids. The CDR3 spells CASSDRYYGYTF. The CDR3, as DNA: TGTGCCAGCAGCGACAGGTACTATGGCTACACCTTC. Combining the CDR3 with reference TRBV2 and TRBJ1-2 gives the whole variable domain EPEVTQTPSHQVTQMGQEVILRCVPISNHLYFYWYRQILGQKVEFLVSFYNNEISEKSEIFDDQFSVERPDGSNFTLKIRSTKLEDSAMYFCASSDRYYGYTFGSGTRLTVV.

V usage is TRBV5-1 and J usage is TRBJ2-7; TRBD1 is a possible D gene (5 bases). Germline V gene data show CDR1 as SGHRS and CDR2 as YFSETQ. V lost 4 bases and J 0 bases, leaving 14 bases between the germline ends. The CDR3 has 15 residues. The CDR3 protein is CASSLHLDSSYEQYF. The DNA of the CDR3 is TGCGCCAGCAGCCTACATTTAGACAGCTCCTACGAGCAGTACTTC. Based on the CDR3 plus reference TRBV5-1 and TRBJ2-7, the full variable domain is KAGVTQTPRYLIKTRGQQVTLSCSPISGHRSVSWYQQTPGQGLQFLFEYFSETQRNKGNFPGRFSGRQFSNSRSEMNVSTLELGDSALYLCASSLHLDSSYEQYFGPGTRLTVT.

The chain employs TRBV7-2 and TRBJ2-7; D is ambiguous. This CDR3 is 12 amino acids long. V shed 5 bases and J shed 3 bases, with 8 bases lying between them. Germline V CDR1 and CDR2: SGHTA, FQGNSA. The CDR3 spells CASSENSYEQYF. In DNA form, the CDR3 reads TGTGCCAGCAGCGAAAACAGCTACGAGCAGTACTTC.

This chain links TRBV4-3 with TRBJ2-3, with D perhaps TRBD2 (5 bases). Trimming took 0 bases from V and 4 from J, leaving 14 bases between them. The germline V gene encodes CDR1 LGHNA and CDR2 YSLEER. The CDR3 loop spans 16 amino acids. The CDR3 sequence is CASSQEGPPRADTQYF. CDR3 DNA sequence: TGCGCCAGCAGCCAAGAAGGGCCCCCGAGGGCAGATACGCAGTATTTT.

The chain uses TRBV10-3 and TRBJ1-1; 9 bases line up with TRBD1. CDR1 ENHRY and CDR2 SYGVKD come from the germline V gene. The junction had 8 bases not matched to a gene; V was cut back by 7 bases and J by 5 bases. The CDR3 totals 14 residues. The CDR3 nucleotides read TGTGCCATCACCGTGGGACAGGGAGGGACTGAAGCTTTCTTT. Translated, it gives CAITVGQGGTEAFF.

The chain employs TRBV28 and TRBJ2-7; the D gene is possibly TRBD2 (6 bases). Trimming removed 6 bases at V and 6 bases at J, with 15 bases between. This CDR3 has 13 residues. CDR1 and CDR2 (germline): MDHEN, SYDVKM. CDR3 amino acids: CASSPIGRGEQYF. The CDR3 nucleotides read TGTGCCAGCAGCCCAATAGGGCGGGGCGAGCAGTACTTC.

The CDR3 coding sequence is TGTGCCAGCAGCATCGGACAGGGGGCTCATGGCTACACCTTC. Protein: CASSIGQGAHGYTF. This rearrangement joins TRBV7-9 to TRBJ1-2; 11 positions match TRBD1. Germline trimming cut 5 bases from V and 6 bases from J; bases unmatched to any gene: 5. The germline V gene encodes CDR1 SEHNR and CDR2 FQNEAQ (reference sequence). This CDR3 is built from 14 residues.

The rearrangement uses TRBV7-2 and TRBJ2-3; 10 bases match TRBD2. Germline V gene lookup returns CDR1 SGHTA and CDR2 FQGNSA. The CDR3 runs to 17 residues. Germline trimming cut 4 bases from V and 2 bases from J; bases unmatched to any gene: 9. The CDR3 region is CASSSPRLAGDTDTQYF. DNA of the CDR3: TGTGCCAGCAGCTCGCCTCGGCTAGCGGGAGACACAGATACGCAGTATTTT. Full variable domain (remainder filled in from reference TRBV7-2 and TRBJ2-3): GAGVSQSPSNKVTEKGKDVELRCDPISGHTALYWYRQSLGQGLEFLIYFQGNSAPDKSGLPSDRFSAERTGGSVSTLTIQRTQQEDSAVYLCASSSPRLAGDTDTQYFGPGTRLTVL.

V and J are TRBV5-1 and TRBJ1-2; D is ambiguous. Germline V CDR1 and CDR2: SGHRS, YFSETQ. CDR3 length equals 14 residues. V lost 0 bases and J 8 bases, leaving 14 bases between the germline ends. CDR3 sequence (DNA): TGCGCCAGCAGCTTGGACGCGCACCGGTGGGGCTACACCTTC. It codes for CASSLDAHRWGYTF.

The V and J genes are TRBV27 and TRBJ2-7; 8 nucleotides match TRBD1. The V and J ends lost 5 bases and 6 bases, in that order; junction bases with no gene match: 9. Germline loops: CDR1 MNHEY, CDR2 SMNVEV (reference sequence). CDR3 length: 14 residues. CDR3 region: CASSTATGGLEQYF. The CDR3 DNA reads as TGTGCCAGCAGTACAGCCACAGGGGGTCTCGAGCAGTACTTC.